This entry describes one T cell receptor (beta chain). The CDR3 has 15 residues. Germline assignment: CDR1 MNHEY and CDR2 SVGAGI. V shed 5 bases, J shed 1 base, and the junction held 7 bases outside the gene matches. These data originate in a study of cytomegalovirus exposure and HLA in healthy donors. PCR used 60 Vbeta primers and 13 Jbeta primers. TCRdb keeps only in-frame clones here, not all; method: immunoSEQ multiplex PCR. The sample lists about 150,000 clones, approximately 78% occurring once. The chain recombines TRBV6-5 with TRBJ2-5; 7 nucleotides align to TRBD1. The receptor was derived from a woman between 50 and 59 years old in good health and CMV-seropositive. Specimen: PBMCs. In nucleotides, the CDR3 is TGTGCCAGCAGTGTGTCACAGGGGATCCAAGAGACCCAGTACTTC. As protein: CASSVSQGIQETQYF.